The 2 T cell receptor beta chains given below trace back to one sample, sequenced in a study of beta chain features in type 1 diabetes. The study reverse transcribed the entire isolated RNA, so it sequenced expressed TCRB transcripts. Assay used: immunoSEQ multiplex PCR; TCRdb lists only in-frame clones, some missing. The table records more than 300,000 clones, more than 13% of them present only once. Sequences were obtained from naive CD4+ T cells from blood. The receptors were gathered from a woman younger than 35 in good health.

In its sample, this clone was seen a few times. V is TRBV4-1 and J is TRBJ2-5, with 10 bases matching TRBD2. Germline V gene data show CDR1 as MGHRA and CDR2 as YSYEKL. The CDR3 contains 18 residues. J gave up 4 bases and V 1 base, and 12 bases lay outside the gene matches. In nucleotides, the CDR3 is TGCGCCAGCAGCCAAGGGTTTATGGCTAGCGGGAGTCGAGAGACCCAGTACTTC. As protein: CASSQGFMASGSRETQYF.

The chain carries TRBV9 and TRBJ1-3; no clear D gene. Trimming stripped 8 bases from V and 0 bases from J, with 6 bases between. The CDR3 totals 12 residues. The germline V gene has CDR1 SGDLS and CDR2 YYNGEE. The CDR3 is CASEGSGNTIYF. CDR3 DNA: TGTGCCAGTGAGGGCTCTGGAAACACCATATATTTT.